This T cell receptor beta chain came from a study of blood T cell repertoires in COVID-19. About the study: PBMCs, B-cell-depleted T cells, or T cells provided the cDNA or gDNA that made up the material.

V was pared by 2 bases and J by 3 bases, with 10 bases between. Germline-derived CDR1 and CDR2 are KGHDR and SFDVKD. The CDR3 extends over 14 amino acids. As handled by the study authors: The assay estimated nucleated cells by amplifying reference gene primers. The repertoire was sequenced with immunoSEQ multiplex PCR; TCRdb's copy has only in-frame clones and lacks some. V, J and clone size were drawn from that table, and D and trimming were deduced from the DNA. There are about 160,000 clones in the sample; roughly 90% occur only once, and around 4% lies in the top ten. The chain has TRBV24-1 and TRBJ2-7, with D perhaps TRBD1 (6 bases). Sequenced sample: peripheral blood. The TCR sequence derives from a woman in her fifties or sixties who had recovered from COVID-19. The CDR3 region has the DNA TGTGCCACCAGTGATTCATACAGGGACTACGAGCAGTACTTC. Translation gives CATSDSYRDYEQYF.